This passage covers 8 T cell receptor beta chains from one sample sequenced in a study of human thymus T cells (dated by TCRdb to 2018 to 2021). The library was made by the immunoSEQ multiplex PCR assay. TCRdb stores this immuneACCESS table with in-frame sequences only. Part of the clones is absent; in the studies checked, under half of the shortfall reflects unresolved V genes, and no reason is known for the rest. The table for this sample lists 120,000 or so clones; around 95% of them were counted only once. Roughly 0.024% of the sample lies in the top ten. Thymus tissue was obtained as surgical resects removed during corrective cardiac surgery. The sample taken for sequencing was thymus tissue. The receptors were sampled from a boy less than two years old with a congenital heart defect but otherwise immunologically healthy.

The V gene is TRBV5-6, the J gene TRBJ1-1, with unresolved D. Germline V CDR1 and CDR2: SGHDT, YYEEEE. The V end lost 1 base, the J end lost 0 bases, and 19 bases lay between the germline ends. The CDR3 is made up of 18 amino acids. The CDR3 region is CASSLFSAPGRMNTEAFF. The CDR3 nucleotides are TGTGCCAGCAGCTTGTTTTCGGCCCCCGGAAGAATGAACACTGAAGCTTTCTTT.

The chain recombines TRBV27 with TRBJ2-3; 9 bases are a match to TRBD2. The CDR3 length is 17 residues. With 6 bases clipped from V and 0 bases from J, the junction kept 10 bases outside the gene matches. In germline, CDR1 is MNHEY, CDR2 SMNVEV (reference sequence). In nucleotides, the CDR3 is TGTGCCAGCAGCCTGAGCGGGGGGCAGGATAGCACAGATACGCAGTATTTT. Translating gives CASSLSGGQDSTDTQYF.

The J gene is TRBJ1-2, the V gene TRBV20-1, with D hard to call. V lost 6 bases, J lost 7 bases, and 9 bases lay in between. The germline CDR1 and CDR2 sequences are DFQATT and SNEGSKA (reference sequence). The CDR3 covers 10 residues. The CDR3 nucleotides read TGCAGTGCAAGACTGGGTGGCTACACCTTC. Protein: CSARLGGYTF.

The genes are TRBV6-5 and TRBJ2-1; D unresolved. V lost 2 bases and J lost 9, with 8 bases in between. The CDR3 is 12 amino acids. The V gene's germline CDR1 is MNHEY and CDR2 SVGAGI. The CDR3 reads CASSYGRGEQFF. The CDR3 region has the DNA TGTGCCAGCAGTTACGGACGCGGTGAGCAGTTCTTC.

V is TRBV6-1 and J is TRBJ1-5, with D perhaps matching TRBD1 (6 bases). V was shortened by 7 bases and J by 4 bases, with 11 bases between the two germline ends. The CDR3 spans 13 residues. Germline assignment: CDR1 MNHNS and CDR2 SASEGT. This CDR3 is CASTEGGNQPQHF. CDR3 bases: TGTGCCAGCACCGAGGGGGGTAATCAGCCCCAGCATTTT.

This clone occurred once. This chain's CDR3 is CASSPGQFAAFF. The CDR3 DNA follows: TGTGCCAGCAGCCCGGGACAATTCGCAGCTTTCTTT. The J gene is TRBJ1-1, the V gene TRBV11-2, with TRBD1 as a possible D gene (6 bases). The CDR3 extends over 12 amino acids. The germline V gene encodes CDR1 SGHAT and CDR2 FQNNGV. V gave up 5 bases and J gave up 10 bases, with 14 bases separating them.

This chain links TRBV4-1 with TRBJ2-7; a possible D gene is TRBD2 (5 bases). V gave up 1 base and J gave up 5 bases, with 18 bases separating them. There are 16 residues in the CDR3. The germline V gene has CDR1 MGHRA and CDR2 YSYEKL. The CDR3 DNA follows: TGCGCCAGCAGCCAAGGAGATCAGCTCGCCGGGGACGAGCAGTACTTC. Protein: CASSQGDQLAGDEQYF.

The sample holds a few counts of this clone. The chain links TRBV30 to TRBJ1-1; no clear D gene. Trimming pared 2 bases from V and 1 base from J, leaving 20 bases between. Germline V CDR1 and CDR2: GTSNPN, SVGIG (reference sequence). This CDR3 has 17 amino acids. The CDR3 loop is CAWSTQTRSGKNTEAFF. The CDR3 nucleotides read TGTGCCTGGAGTACCCAGACACGGTCGGGGAAGAACACTGAAGCTTTCTTT.